Listed here is a single T cell receptor (beta chain). This clonotype was observed many times. Its antigen is not yet known. No much larger clonotype is one base removed from it; base qualities were not supplied. Inclusive of the bounding cysteine and phenylalanine, the CDR3 is 17 residues long. CDR3 DNA is the only sequence kept; it has 51 bases, read in frame from the first base. V trim: 11 bases; J trim: 2 bases; unmatched bases: 16. CDR1 and CDR2, looked up from the germline V gene (reference sequence), are MNHEY and SMNVEV. The record originates from a study of T cells in Graves' hyperthyroidism and ophthalmopathy (dated by TCRdb to between 2017 and 2020). With regard to the full study: Peripheral blood samples were taken at initial diagnosis, before any treatment was given. Prospective prediction of ophthalmopathy was tested in an independent validation cohort consisting of 18 to 20 hyperthyroidism patients and about 17 patients who later progressed to ophthalmopathy. In roughly six Graves' hyperthyroidism patients, the study also compared T-cell repertoires from thyroid tissue with T-cell repertoires from blood. A discovery cohort of about a hundred patients, 43 with Graves' ophthalmopathy and approximately 57 with stable Graves' hyperthyroidism, was used to find distinguishing TCR V-J signatures. The approximately 100 discovery patients were randomly divided into training and test sets at a 7:3 ratio. After blood sampling, hyperthyroidism patients were treated with methimazole at a starting dose of 30 mg daily, and ophthalmopathy patients were treated with high-dose intravenous methylprednisolone. TCR Vbeta CDR3 sequencing of roughly 140 peripheral blood samples (around 45 ophthalmopathy, about 75 hyperthyroidism and some 17 progressor patients) is reported in the paper. Results the study describes overall, beyond this receptor: Sample size was not statistically predetermined, and blinding of investigators to group allocation was not performed. Most expanded thyroid clonotypes (frequency above 0.001) were also found in blood, which suggests that blood repertoires may mirror thyroid immune responses. A model built on a 13 V-J signature distinguished ophthalmopathy from stable hyperthyroidism, reaching about 88% sensitivity and around 81% specificity in cross-validation and 80%/75% in testing. During validation, the model predicted progression to ophthalmopathy a median of about 6.3 months ahead of onset, with just under 71% sensitivity and more than 72% specificity.

The TCR beta CDR3 regions were amplified from the RNA transcripts. The TCR CDR3 was subjected to a first round of RT-PCR using the HTBI primer set and the Qiagen OneStep RT-PCR kit. A second multiplex PCR round built the libraries, followed by size selection and purification. The libraries were sequenced on an Illumina HiSeq2000 using paired-end 100 bp reads. The authors' pipeline ran thus. SOAPnuke was used to process the raw data, throwing out any read that contained adapters or uncalled bases, had a mean Phred below 15, or lacked an exact constant-primer or identifier match. COPE v1.2.5 was used to merge the high-quality paired reads, and each unique nucleotide sequence was defined as a clonotype. MiTCR v1.1 was used to align the clonotypes against IMGT TRBV, TRBD and TRBJ reference segments. Only V-J combinations with frequency above 0.0001, covering about 99% of repertoires, were analysed. The TCS score was defined as F50 (clonal expansion) divided by E x V (chaos), with BLOSUM62-based TCRdist calculated between CDR3 peptides within each V-J. Welch's t-statistics and random forest reduced several hundred V-J features to 13, which were used in a naive Bayes classifier (R e1071). Using fastp at Q25 and MiXCR, TCRdb reprocessed the public reads and kept productive beta chains. Entries that share a CDR3 protein sequence are merged under the most common genes and DNA. The V and J calls and clone size come from TCRdb's table, not from the authors' own analysis. Within this sample are approximately 200,000 distinct CDR3 sequences, with approximately 20% of them counted one time only. About 48% of the sample belongs to the ten largest clones.

A patient counted as having stable Graves' hyperthyroidism if no progression to ophthalmopathy occurred over 18 months of follow-up. Hyperthyroidism patients were newly diagnosed, had a disease duration of under 2 months, and were aged 18 to 65 years. Any patient with an uncontrolled infection, another autoimmune disease, pregnancy or lactation was excluded. Diagnoses relied on clinical symptoms, serum thyroxine and TRAb, thyroid ultrasound and orbital computed tomography. PBMCs were isolated from around 10 ml of fresh peripheral blood by Ficoll-Paque density gradient centrifugation. Total RNA was extracted with Trizol reagent, and quality was checked on an Agilent 2100 Bioanalyzer.

This clonotype was sampled from a man aged 35-49 years with Graves' hyperthyroidism. The V gene is TRBV27 and the J gene is TRBJ2-5, and TRBD2 matches 11 of the central bases. The source material was blood. The DNA is TGTGCCCGCATCTGGAGGGTAGCGGGGGGGCGGCAAGAGACCCAGTACTTC. Protein translation: CARIWRVAGGRQETQYF.